Listed below are T cell receptor beta chains from one sample, sequenced in a study of beta chain features in type 1 diabetes. Data came from immunoSEQ multiplex PCR; TCRdb stores just in-frame clones and leaves some out. The data hold 120,000 to 150,000 clones, with roughly 10% observed a single time. The sequenced material came from naive CD4+ T cells from blood. The receptors originated from a man aged 18 to 29 in good health. Both conserved end residues are part of each CDR3. A D gene is named only where the DNA matches it firmly. Clone size is not always given. Where it is, it says once, few, many or a class for expanded clones.

>TRBD2|TRBJ2-2|TRBV9|NA
CASSVSGTSGGAITGELFF
TGTGCCAGCAGCGTATCCGGGACTAGCGGGGGGGCGATCACCGGGGAGCTGTTTTTT
>NA|TRBJ2-5|TRBV18|NA
CASSPGGTRQETQYF
TGTGCCAGCTCACCCGGGGGGACACGACAAGAGACCCAGTACTTC
>TRBD2|TRBJ2-5|TRBV15|many
CATSLSGGGETQYF
TGTGCCACCAGCTTGAGCGGGGGGGGCGAGACCCAGTACTTC
>NA|TRBJ2-7|TRBV11-2|NA
CASSLNRATYEQYF
TGTGCCAGCAGCTTAAACAGGGCCACCTACGAGCAGTACTTC
>NA|TRBJ2-4|TRBV9|NA
CASSYGAGGAKNIQYF
TGTGCCAGCAGTTACGGAGCGGGTGGGGCCAAAAACATTCAGTACTTC
>NA|TRBJ1-5|TRBV11-3|few
CASSLVRGCWWNQPQHF
TGTGCCAGCAGCTTGGTGCGGGGATGTTGGTGGAATCAGCCCCAGCATTTT
>NA|TRBJ2-7|TRBV2|NA
CASSERALRDYEQYF
TGTGCCAGCAGTGAACGTGCCCTCCGGGACTACGAGCAGTACTTC
>NA|TRBJ1-2|TRBV5-1|few
CASSLDGGYYGYTF
TGCGCCAGCAGCTTGGACGGGGGGTACTATGGCTACACCTTC
>NA|TRBJ2-5|TRBV28|NA
CASSSGRGRKETQYF
TGTGCCAGCAGCTCGGGCAGGGGCAGGAAAGAGACCCAGTACTTC
>NA|TRBJ2-7|TRBV6-9|few
CASWGGVGEQYF
TGTGCCAGCTGGGGCGGGGTAGGCGAGCAGTACTTC
>NA|TRBJ1-5|TRBV18|few
CASSPRNRDQPQHF
TGTGCCAGCTCACCACGGAACAGAGATCAGCCCCAGCATTTT
>NA|TRBJ2-6|TRBV5-1|NA
CASSLAQASGANVLTF
TGCGCCAGCAGCTTGGCCCAGGCCTCTGGGGCCAACGTCCTGACTTTC